The source of this T cell receptor (beta chain) is a study of OX40 agonist ivuxolimab in advanced cancers. About this clone itself: As yet, its antigen is unknown.

Overall study results and limits: Both CD4+ and CD8+ T cell populations in blood had undergone clonal expansion by week 6 at 0.1 to 3.0 mg/kg.

The V gene's germline CDR1 is SNHLY and CDR2 FYNNEI. The CDR3 sequence is 13 residues long. The J segment lost 6 bases and the V segment lost 6 bases, leaving 6 bases of the junction unmatched. Produced via immunoSEQ multiplex PCR; TCRdb's table is partial and in-frame only. The sample lists under 60,000 clones; 90% were seen once. The source of this sequence is an adult with an advanced solid tumor such as melanoma, head and neck, liver or kidney cancer. Sequenced material: CD4+ or CD8+ T cells sorted from blood, taken in a trial of the OX40 agonist ivuxolimab. V is TRBV2 and J is TRBJ2-3, with 7 bases aligning to TRBD1. The CDR3 spells CASRADRSDTQYF. DNA of the CDR3: TGTGCCAGCAGAGCGGACAGGTCGGATACGCAGTATTTT.